This T cell receptor (beta chain) emerged from a study of T cell changes during pregnancy in multiple sclerosis (dated by TCRdb to about 2019). Broadly, across the study: The study looked at changes in the T cell repertoire across pregnancy in women with multiple sclerosis.

Of note for this clone: What this receptor recognizes is not known. The record has no base qualities; no much larger clone is one base away.

Library method: the immunoSEQ multiplex PCR assay. The table comes from immuneACCESS by way of TCRdb, which keeps in-frame sequences with V and J called. Part of the clones is missing from these tables; in studies checked, under half for an unresolved V gene and the rest for unknown reasons. The sample yields tens of thousands of clones; about nine tenths were counted once. Of the sample, 0.7% falls within the top ten clones. The CDR3, cysteine through phenylalanine, is 13 amino acids long. Only the CDR3 portion is preserved as DNA: 39 bases, with reading frame beginning at the first base. At the junction V is shortened by 4 bases and J by 7 bases; bases outside the gene matches: 5. For CDR1 and CDR2, the germline V gene lists KGHSH and LQKENI.

The sequencing used CD4+ T cells from peripheral blood mononuclear cells, collected before pregnancy. This sequence was found in a female donor with multiple sclerosis, enrolled in a pregnancy study. Recombination joined TRBV18 with TRBJ1-2, with TRBD1 identical over 8 junction bases. The DNA is as follows: TGTGCCAGCTCACAGGGACAGGACCGTGGCTACACCTTC. The resulting protein is CASSQGQDRGYTF.